A single sample gave rise to the 26 T cell receptor delta chains below, sequenced in a study of gamma-delta chains in newborns, infants, children (dated by TCRdb to the late 2010s). The instrument given in TCRdb is Illumina MiSeq. In TCRdb, clones were called once more from the public reads by CATT, and rows of identical DNA were later combined. This sample comprises about 3,100 delta-chain clones, roughly 3.6% of them detected only once. Approximately 16% of the sample is held by the ten biggest clonotypes. Specimen: blood. The receptor source for this set is a child who was a newborn, infant or young child, either healthy, febrile or measles-vaccinated (not recorded which).

The table lists this clone with a few counts. This may stem from a read error, because a much larger clone lies one nucleotide away. The same CDR3 is also encoded by other DNA sequences in this sample. The chain links TRDV2 to TRDJ3; 12 bases agree with TRDD3. CDR3 length: 19 amino acids. In germline, CDR1 is GEAIGNYY, CDR2 EKD. The CDR3 reads CACDTLGDTSSWDTRQMFF. The DNA for the CDR3 is TGTGCCTGTGACACCCTGGGGGATACGAGCTCCTGGGACACCCGACAGATGTTCTTC.

Turning to this clone: TCRdb lists the protein of a much larger clone for this DNA, which differs at residue 9, so this is likely a read error; the protein given here is translated from the DNA itself. This rearrangement joins TRDV2 to TRDJ1; D is perhaps TRDD3 (6 bases). Germline V gene lookup returns CDR1 GEAIGNYY and CDR2 EKD. V lost 4 bases, J lost 3 bases, and 17 bases lay in between. CDR3 length: 15 residues. Here the CDR3 reads CACDPIDTKPDKLIF. The CDR3 DNA follows: TGTGCCTGTGATCCAATTGATACGAAACCCGATAAACTCATCTTT.

This clone is categorized as medium-sized (0.01 to 0.1%). In the same sample, other DNA sequences code for this CDR3. The chain combines TRDV2 with TRDJ3; 9 bases fit TRDD3. V dropped 0 bases and J dropped 0; count of bases not matched to a gene: 2. The V gene's germline CDR1 is GEAIGNYY and CDR2 EKD. The CDR3 has 18 amino acids. The CDR3 coding sequence is TGTGCCTGTGACACCGCGGGGATACGCTCCTGGGACACCCGACAGATGTTTTTC. It codes for CACDTAGIRSWDTRQMFF.

As to this clone: A far larger clone is only one base removed, so a read error is likely. The sample carries other DNA sequences with the same CDR3. The V gene is TRDV2, the J gene TRDJ1; 10 bases are a match to TRDD3. From germline, CDR1 is GEAIGNYY and CDR2 EKD. There are 14 residues in the CDR3. CDR3 sequence: CACDTGGYTDKLIF. The CDR3 DNA follows: TGTGCTTGTGACACTGGGGGATACACCGATAAACTCATCTTT.

Sample share makes this clone large (0.1 to 1%). This specimen includes other DNA sequences encoding the same CDR3. The CDR3 loop reads CACDEYWGSSWDTRQMFF. Written as DNA, the CDR3 is TGTGCCTGTGACGAGTACTGGGGGAGCTCCTGGGACACCCGACAGATGTTTTTC. The genes are TRDV2 and TRDJ3, with TRDD3 matching over 9 bases. Germline CDR1 and CDR2: GEAIGNYY and EKD. The V segment lost 3 bases and the J segment 0 bases; nucleotides outside the gene matches: 5. The CDR3 has 18 amino acids.

Note on this clone: This may be a read error, as it is one base from a much larger clone. Other DNA sequences from this sample encode an identical CDR3 as well. The J gene is TRDJ3, the V gene TRDV2; D is possibly TRDD3 (5 bases). CDR1 and CDR2 from the germline V gene are GEAIGNYY and EKD. V dropped 0 bases and J dropped 0 bases, with 14 bases sitting between them. This CDR3 is built from 19 residues. The CDR3 loop is CACDTAGGASSWDTRQMFF. The CDR3 nucleotides read TGTGCCTGTGACACCGCAGGGGGTGCGAGCTCCTGGGACACCCGACAGATGTTTTTC.

Remarks on this clone: A much larger clone sits a single nucleotide away, making a read error possible. At the DNA level, this CDR3 is encoded by other sequences in the same sample as well. The chain has TRDV2 and TRDJ2, with 8 bases fitting TRDD3. V was pared by 3 bases and J by 2 bases, with 13 bases of the junction left unmatched. Germline CDR1 and CDR2: GEAIGNYY and EKD. The CDR3 has 18 residues. The CDR3 nucleotides are TGTGCCTGTGACCCCGTACTGGGGGCCCAAGCCTTGACAGCACAACTCTTCTTT. It translates to CACDPVLGAQALTAQLFF.

This clone has only a few counts. TCRdb's entry gives the protein of a much larger clone, which mismatches this DNA's translation at residue 7, likely from a read error; the protein reported here is translated from the DNA. The V gene is TRDV2, the J gene TRDJ3; D is unresolved. Germline lookup yields CDR1 GEAIGNYY and CDR2 EKD. The CDR3 runs to 18 residues. V dropped 1 base and J dropped 0 bases, with 12 bases sitting between them. DNA of the CDR3: TGTGCCTGTGACACTGCCAGGGTCAGCTCCTGGGACACCCGACAGATGTTTTTC. Translated, it gives CACDTARVSSWDTRQMFF.

This clone showed up just a few times. With a far larger clone one base away, a read error is the likely cause. Different DNA sequences within this sample yield the same CDR3. The genes are TRDV2 and TRDJ1, with 7 bases matching TRDD3. The CDR3 extends over 15 amino acids. The germline V gene has CDR1 GEAIGNYY and CDR2 EKD. The CDR3 protein is CACDTGGSNTDKLIF. Written as DNA, the CDR3 is TGTGCTTGTGACACGGGGGGATCAAACACCGATAAACTCATCTTT.

This clone turned up a few times. A clone one base away is much larger, so this may be a read error. Different DNA sequences within this sample yield the same CDR3. The V call is TRDV2, the J call TRDJ3, with a possible D match to TRDD3 (6 bases). Trimming took 2 bases from V and 0 from J, leaving 16 bases between them. Germline-derived CDR1 and CDR2 are GEAIGNYY and EKD. The length of the CDR3 is 19 residues. CDR3 region: CACDSGGYWSSWDTRQMFF. The CDR3 DNA is TGTGCCTGTGACAGTGGGGGGTACTGGAGCTCCTGGGACACCCGACAGATGTTTTTC.

In its sample, this clone ranks as large (0.1 to 1%). This CDR3 is also generated by other DNA sequences in the sample. V usage is TRDV2 and J usage is TRDJ2; 7 bases fit TRDD3. From germline, CDR1 is GEAIGNYY and CDR2 EKD. The CDR3 runs 17 residues. J lost 0 bases, V lost 0 bases, and 6 bases had no gene match. The CDR3 DNA reads TGTGCCTGTGACACCCTAGGGGATATTCCTTTGACAGCACAACTCTTCTTT. This gives the protein CACDTLGDIPLTAQLFF.

This clone is medium-sized. V gene TRDV2 combines with J gene TRDJ2; 13 bases match TRDD3. V trimming: 3 bases; J trimming: 6 bases; junction bases outside the gene matches: 12. This CDR3 is built from 18 residues. Looked up from germline, CDR1 is GEAIGNYY and CDR2 is EKD. The CDR3 region has the DNA TGTGCCTGTGACGACCTACTGGGGGATACGCGAATGGCAGCACAACTCTTCTTT. Translation gives CACDDLLGDTRMAAQLFF.

This clone was counted only a few times. At one boundary the junction diverges from the germline segment, which might be a read error. In the same sample, other DNA sequences code for this CDR3. The V gene is TRDV2, the J gene TRDJ2; 12 nucleotides agree with TRDD3. The CDR3 is made up of 18 amino acids. Germline V gives CDR1 GEAIGNYY, CDR2 EKD. CDR3 sequence reads: CACDTSGPLGDTAAQLFF. The CDR3 DNA follows: TGTGCCTGTGACACCTCGGGGCCCCTGGGGGATACGGCAGCGCAACTCTTCTTT.

Comment on this clone: The amino acid sequence in TCRdb belongs to a much larger clone and departs from this DNA's translation at residue 4, likely a sequencing read error; the sequence shown is translated from the DNA. The V gene is TRDV2, the J gene TRDJ3; 10 bases map to TRDD3. This CDR3 comprises 18 residues. Germline CDR1 and CDR2: GEAIGNYY and EKD. With 5 bases clipped from V and 0 bases from J, the junction kept 6 bases outside the gene matches. The CDR3 DNA reads TGTGCCTGTGTCACGGGGGATACGCGCTCCTGGGACACCCGACAGATGTTTTTC. It codes for CACVTGDTRSWDTRQMFF.

This clone was seen only a few times. The protein in TCRdb stems from a much larger clone and differs at residue 9 from this DNA's translation, likely a read error; here the protein is translated from the DNA. V gene TRDV2 combines with J gene TRDJ3, with TRDD3 matching 8 bases. The V gene end was trimmed by 3 bases and the J gene end by 3 bases; junction bases not matched to a gene: 12. This CDR3 comprises 19 residues. Per the germline V gene, CDR1 is GEAIGNYY and CDR2 is EKD. The CDR3 protein is CACDSILGGTRWDTRQMFF. CDR3 bases: TGTGCCTGTGACTCCATACTGGGGGGTACTCGCTGGGACACCCGACAGATGTTTTTC.

This clone qualifies as medium-sized. A clone one base away is much larger, so this may be a read error. This rearrangement joins TRDV2 to TRDJ2; TRDD3 agrees at 7 bases. V shed 4 bases and J 1 base; nucleotides not matched to a gene: 11. Germline V gene lookup returns CDR1 GEAIGNYY and CDR2 EKD. The CDR3 spans 17 residues. The CDR3 reads CACDPLGVIVLTAQLFF. In DNA form, the CDR3 reads TGTGCCTGTGATCCTCTGGGGGTCATAGTTTTGACAGCACAACTCTTCTTT.

Comment on this clone: With a far larger clone one base away, a read error is the likely cause. Other nucleotide sequences from this sample produce the same CDR3. The chain carries TRDV2 and TRDJ1; no reliable D call. The germline V gene has CDR1 GEAIGNYY and CDR2 EKD. CDR3 length equals 16 residues. V dropped 7 bases and J dropped 0 bases, with 20 bases sitting between them. The CDR3 region is CACDQVSRTDTDKLIF. The CDR3 DNA is TGTGCCTGCGACCAAGTTAGCCGGACGGACACCGATAAACTCATCTTT.

Concerning this clone itself: Given a much more abundant clone one base away, this may be a read error. Other DNA sequences in this specimen translate into the identical CDR3. The chain employs TRDV2 and TRDJ3; TRDD3 matches 8 bases. From germline, CDR1 is GEAIGNYY and CDR2 EKD. Unmatched junction bases numbered 6, after V lost 3 bases and J lost 0 bases. The length of the CDR3 is 18 residues. Written as DNA, the CDR3 is TGTGCCTGTGACTTTACTGGGGGGCTCTCCTGGGACACCCGACAGATGTTTTTC. It encodes CACDFTGGLSWDTRQMFF.

This clone showed up just a few times. This DNA's translation differs at residue 11 from TCRdb's protein, which comes from a much larger clone; a read error is likely, and the protein shown is translated from the DNA. The genes are TRDV2 and TRDJ3, with 9 bases that match TRDD3. Germline V CDR1 and CDR2: GEAIGNYY, EKD. The CDR3 consists of 18 residues. Here the CDR3 reads CACDTYWGSSRDTRQMFF. The DNA of the CDR3 is TGTGCCTGTGACACGTACTGGGGGAGCTCCCGGGACACCCGACAGATGTTTTTC.

In regard to this clone: A read error may be the cause here, since a much bigger clone is one base away. Other DNA sequences within the sample encode an identical CDR3. The CDR3 sequence is CACDKSTGGYLSSWDTRQMFF. CDR3 DNA: TGCGCCTGTGACAAAAGTACTGGGGGATACCTTAGCTCCTGGGACACCCGACAGATGTTTTTC. The chain uses TRDV2 and TRDJ3, with 12 nucleotides matching TRDD3. Per the germline V gene, CDR1 is GEAIGNYY and CDR2 is EKD. The CDR3 sequence is 21 residues long.

Points on this clone: TCRdb's listed protein matches a much larger clone and diverges from this DNA's translation at residue 4, likely through a read error; the protein shown comes from the DNA. V and J are TRDV2 and TRDJ3; perhaps TRDD3 as D (6 bases). In germline, CDR1 is GEAIGNYY, CDR2 EKD. There are 18 residues in the CDR3. The CDR3 here is CACGTWGLSSWDTRQMFF. The CDR3 nucleotides are TGTGCCTGTGGCACCTGGGGATTAAGCTCCTGGGACACCCGACAGATGTTTTTC.

This clone appeared a few times. A junction end diverges from the germline sequence, so it may reflect a read error. The V gene is TRDV2, the J gene TRDJ3, with 7 nucleotides matching TRDD3. Germline CDR1 and CDR2: GEAIGNYY and EKD. This CDR3 has 18 amino acids. The CDR3 DNA reads TGTGCCTGTGACACGTATTGGGGGAGCTCCTGGGACATCCGACAGATGTTTTTC. Translation gives CACDTYWGSSWDIRQMFF.

A few counts support this clone. A much larger clone lies one base from this, so it may be a read error. This sample also contains other DNA sequences that code for the same CDR3. V usage is TRDV2 and J usage is TRDJ2; TRDD3 matches at 8 bases. This CDR3 region has 18 residues. Germline CDR1 is GEAIGNYY and CDR2 is EKD. CDR3 residues: CACDTVGIRGALTAQLFF. CDR3 in DNA: TGTGCCTGTGACACCGTAGGGATACGTGGGGCTTTGACGGCACAACTCTTCTTT.

This clone is categorized as medium-sized. The rearrangement uses TRDV2 and TRDJ2; the match to TRDD3 covers 10 bases. There are 16 residues in the CDR3. With V trimmed by 4 bases and J by 0 bases, 4 bases remained unmatched. Germline V lookup: CDR1 GEAIGNYY, CDR2 EKD. The CDR3 protein is CACDSLGDTLTAQLFF. In DNA, the CDR3 is TGTGCCTGTGATTCTCTGGGGGATACTTTGACAGCACAACTCTTCTTT.

Worth noting for this clone: This DNA translates differently at residue 3 from the TCRdb protein, which is that of a much larger clone; a read error is likely, and the protein shown is the DNA's own translation. The chain joins TRDV2 to TRDJ3, with 8 bases lining up with TRDD3. The V gene's germline CDR1 is GEAIGNYY and CDR2 EKD. This CDR3 has 18 amino acids. CDR3 sequence (DNA): TGTGCCCGTGACACTGGGGGCTTCAGCTCCTGGGACACCCGACAGATGTTTTTC. It specifies CARDTGGFSSWDTRQMFF.

Notes on this clone: The protein that TCRdb holds for this DNA derives from a much larger clone and differs from the translated DNA at residue 11, which likely indicates a read error; the protein shown here is translated from the DNA. The V gene is TRDV2, the J gene TRDJ3; 12 nucleotides align to TRDD3. V gave up 3 bases and J gave up 3 bases; unmatched junction bases: 8. CDR1 and CDR2 from the germline V gene are GEAIGNYY and EKD. The CDR3 runs 19 residues. CDR3 sequence reads: CACDSILGDTSWDTRQMFF. The CDR3 DNA reads TGTGCCTGTGACTCCATACTGGGGGATACTAGCTGGGACACCCGACAGATGTTTTTC.